This passage covers 6 T cell receptor beta chains from one sample sequenced in a study of shared clonotypes between healthy human individuals (dated by TCRdb to the early 2020s). Libraries were made using the immunoSEQ multiplex PCR assay. What TCRdb holds here is the immuneACCESS table cut down to in-frame rearrangements. Part of the clones is not present; checked against another copy, under half of the missing clones reflect an unresolved V gene, and the others are unexplained. The sample data list about 490,000 clones, and 79% of these were observed just once. Clones ranked in the top ten supply less than 15% of the sample. The sequencing sample was made of PBMCs. These TCRs come from a woman in her forties in good health. Some clones in this sample may be carry-over from other donors' samples.

This clone was picked up a small number of times. The V call is TRBV7-3, the J call TRBJ2-7, with a tentative D call TRBD2 (5 bases). The germline gives CDR1 SGHTA, CDR2 FQGTGA. This CDR3 spans 15 amino acids. With 1 base removed from V and 0 bases from J, the gap between germline ends came to 10 bases. CDR3 sequence reads: CASSLIPGNSYEQYF. CDR3 DNA sequence: TGTGCCAGCAGCTTAATACCGGGGAACTCCTACGAGCAGTACTTC. The variable domain in full, with the rest retrieved from reference TRBV7-3 and TRBJ2-7, is GAGVSQTPSNKVTEKGKYVELRCDPISGHTALYWYRQSLGQGPEFLIYFQGTGAADDSGLPNDRFFAVRPEGSVSTLKIQRTERGDSAVYLCASSLIPGNSYEQYFGPGTRLTVT.

This clone was counted only a few times. V is TRBV14 and J is TRBJ1-2, with D possibly being TRBD1 (5 bases). The length of the CDR3 is 11 residues. Trimming left V 8 bases short and J 4 bases short, with 8 bases between. Germline V gene sequence: CDR1 SGHDN, CDR2 FVKESK. The CDR3 spells CASSTGYGYTF. The CDR3 DNA sequence: TGTGCCAGCTCAACAGGCTATGGCTACACCTTC.

J is TRBJ1-3 and V is TRBV21-1. TRBV21-1 represents a pseudogene. There are 17 residues in the CDR3. This CDR3 reads CASSKGRDSSSGNTIYF. The CDR3 region has the DNA TGTGCCAGCAGCAAAGGACGGGACTCCAGCTCTGGAAACACCATATATTTT.

This clone was observed a handful of times. The V call is TRBV7-8, the J call TRBJ2-7, with D possibly matching TRBD1 (5 bases). The V end was cut by 2 bases, the J end by 9 bases, with 11 bases between. The CDR3 is 12 residues long. Germline V gene sequence: CDR1 SGHVS, CDR2 FQNEAQ. The CDR3 DNA reads as TGTGCCAGCAGCTTATGGGGCTTGGGGCAGTACTTC. Protein sequence: CASSLWGLGQYF. The full variable domain, in which reference TRBV7-8 and TRBJ2-7 provide the parts outside the CDR3, is GAGVSQSPRYKVAKRGQDVALRCDPISGHVSLFWYQQALGQGPEFLTYFQNEAQLDKSGLPSDRFFAERPEGSVSTLKIQRTQQEDSAVYLCASSLWGLGQYFGPGTRLTVT.

CDR3 region: CASSEGGKDEQFF. CDR3 sequence (DNA): TGTGCCAGCAGTGAAGGCGGGAAGGATGAGCAGTTCTTC. The gene calls are TRBV2 and TRBJ2-1; D is possibly TRBD2 (6 bases). CDR1 is SNHLY, CDR2 FYNNEI, per germline. Trimming shortened V by 1 base and J by 8 bases, and 9 bases separated the two germline ends. The CDR3 covers 13 residues.

Details on this clone: Other DNA sequences from this sample encode an identical CDR3 as well. This chain connects TRBV2 to TRBJ1-2; D not certain. The CDR3 runs to 12 residues. Trimming cost V 4 bases and J 5 bases, with 8 bases left between them. Germline V gives CDR1 SNHLY, CDR2 FYNNEI. CDR3 loop: CASSGSLYGYTF. The CDR3 DNA follows: TGTGCCAGCAGTGGTTCACTATATGGCTACACCTTC.